This TCR beta chain was documented in a study of Ad26.COV2.S vaccination and SARS-CoV-2 variants. Assay: immunoSEQ multiplex PCR; the TCRdb copy retains only in-frame clones and omits some. The table shows about 400,000 clones, with approximately 90% occurring only once. The CDR3 covers 16 residues. Germline V gives CDR1 SGHRS, CDR2 YFSETQ. V was pared by 0 bases and J by 7 bases, with 17 bases between. Treatment indicated: around 19 received Ad26.COV2.S at low or high dose, single or two shots; several received placebo; per-sample allocation not given. Samples came from day 63 after the first vaccine or placebo injection.

The source material was peripheral blood, sampled in a trial of Ad26.COV2.S vaccine versus placebo. The receptor was isolated from a person between 18 and 65 years old who received the Ad26.COV2.S COVID-19 vaccine or a placebo. V gene TRBV5-1 combines with J gene TRBJ2-1; no clear D gene. CDR3 bases: TGCGCCAGCAGCTTGGATGAGTTTTCAGGTCAGAATGAGCAGTTCTTC. Amino acid sequence: CASSLDEFSGQNEQFF.